This T cell receptor (beta chain) derives from a study of identical twins. Findings and limits, study-wide: Less excess twin sharing appeared in beta out-of-frame sequences.

V shed 7 bases and J 6 bases; nucleotides not matched to a gene: 10. From germline, CDR1 is SGHRS and CDR2 YFSETQ. The CDR3 loop spans 14 amino acids. As regards this clonotype: Its antigen is as yet unknown.

TCRdb re-analysed the 5' RACE reads in MiXCR, keeping a single row per CDR3 protein. The table has approximately 260,000 distinct CDR3 sequences, around 15% seen once. The rearrangement links TRBV5-1 to TRBJ1-1; 9 bases agree with TRBD1. The sequence was obtained from a woman aged 18-30 years in good health. Sequenced material: memory (CD45RO+) T cells sorted from blood. The CDR3 DNA follows: TGCGCCAGCCGAAAGGGACAGGGAACTTCTGAAGCTTTCTTT. This encodes CASRKGQGTSEAFF.